The text below deals with one T cell receptor beta chain. This CDR3 is also generated by other DNA sequences in the sample. CDR1 SGHRS and CDR2 YFSETQ come from the germline V gene. Deletions cut 0 bases from V and 3 bases from J, with 4 bases between. The length of the CDR3 is 12 residues. The data originate from a study of blood T cell repertoires in COVID-19. Study background: Collection of acute and convalescent COVID-19 samples took place in the United States, Italy and Spain. T cells, B-cell-depleted T cells, or PBMCs provided the cDNA or gDNA that served as material.

As originally analysed: Reference gene primer amplification gave nucleated cell count estimates. Using immunoSEQ multiplex PCR, the repertoire was profiled, and TCRdb retains in-frame clones only, with some absent. V and J calls and clone size are copied from that table; D and trimming were computed from the DNA. The table records about 200,000 clones, roughly 80% of them present only once. The receptor comes from a woman aged 80 or over with acute or convalescent COVID-19. The sequenced material came from peripheral blood. The J gene is TRBJ2-7, the V gene TRBV5-1; D gene ambiguous. CDR3 region: CASSLGGYEQYF. The CDR3 coding sequence is TGCGCCAGCAGCTTGGGAGGCTACGAGCAGTACTTC.